This entry lists 31 T cell receptor beta chains sequenced from one sample in a study of radiotherapy plus CTLA-4 blockade in lung cancer. Here immunoSEQ multiplex PCR was the method, and the copy in TCRdb shows in-frame clones only, minus some. The data hold approximately 85,000 clones, with under 85% observed a single time. The sequencing used peripheral blood, collected from a patient treated with radiotherapy plus ipilimumab. The receptors shown here come from a human donor with non-small cell lung cancer that progressed on radiotherapy plus ipilimumab.

The V and J genes are TRBV9 and TRBJ2-1; maybe TRBD2 (5 bases). Germline V CDR1 and CDR2: SGDLS, YYNGEE. Trimming took 0 bases from V and 8 from J, leaving 9 bases between them. CDR3 length: 13 amino acids. The DNA for the CDR3 is TGTGCCAGCAGCGTAGGCGGGTTCGATGAGCAGTTCTTC. Translating gives CASSVGGFDEQFF.

This sequence joins TRBV27 and TRBJ2-3, with 7 bases aligning to TRBD1. Germline CDR1 MNHEY, CDR2 SMNVEV (reference sequence). The CDR3 length is 13 residues. J lost 3 bases, V lost 10 bases, and 7 bases had no gene match. CDR3 protein: CATWTGSTDTQYF. DNA for the CDR3: TGTGCCACTTGGACAGGATCGACAGATACGCAGTATTTT.

The V call is TRBV5-1, the J call TRBJ2-3; 8 bases match TRBD2. The CDR3 has 16 residues. From germline, CDR1 is SGHRS and CDR2 YFSETQ. V shed 0 bases, J shed 0 bases, and the junction held 3 bases outside the gene matches. CDR3 in DNA: TGCGCCAGCAGCTTGGGTTCTAGCGGGAGCACAGATACGCAGTATTTT. Translation: CASSLGSSGSTDTQYF.

The CDR3 reads CASRSPGANVLTF. The CDR3, as DNA: TGTGCCAGCAGGTCCCCTGGGGCCAACGTCCTGACTTTC. The genes are TRBV9 and TRBJ2-6; D is undetermined. V was clipped by 5 bases and J by 2 bases, with 5 bases between them. CDR1 SGDLS and CDR2 YYNGEE come from the germline V gene. The CDR3 has 13 amino acids.

V and J are TRBV15 and TRBJ1-5; 8 bases are shared with TRBD1. CDR3 length: 15 residues. Trimming cost V 1 base and J 4 bases; bases outside gene matches: 3. CDR1 and CDR2 (germline): LNHNV, YYDKDF (reference sequence). CDR3 in amino acids: CATSRGRQGNQPQHF. As DNA, the CDR3 is TGTGCCACCAGCAGAGGAAGACAGGGGAATCAGCCCCAGCATTTT.

The chain is built from TRBV7-3 and TRBJ2-5; TRBD2 matches 14 bases. CDR1 is SGHTA and CDR2 is FQGTGA in the germline V gene. The V gene end was trimmed by 5 bases and the J gene end by 2 bases; junction bases not matched to a gene: 10. This CDR3 is built from 18 residues. The CDR3 region is CASSPTPGTSGGQETQYF. DNA of the CDR3: TGTGCCAGCAGCCCGACCCCCGGGACTAGCGGGGGTCAAGAGACCCAGTACTTC.

This clone was recorded a few times. The chain carries TRBV6-1 and TRBJ1-2, with D tentatively TRBD1 (5 bases). V was trimmed by 3 bases and J by 4 bases, leaving 24 bases between them. The CDR3 has 18 residues. Germline CDR1 MNHNS, CDR2 SASEGT. CDR3 in amino acids: CASSESPGAGGTGYGYTF. The CDR3 nucleotides are TGTGCCAGCAGTGAGTCCCCCGGGGCCGGGGGGACGGGCTATGGCTACACCTTC.

J is TRBJ2-5 and V is TRBV14; 10 bases fit TRBD2. This CDR3 comprises 17 residues. CDR1 and CDR2 from the germline V gene are SGHDN and FVKESK. V shed 4 bases and J 4 bases; nucleotides not matched to a gene: 12. CDR3 DNA sequence: TGTGCCAGCAGCCCGGGACTAGCGCATGGGCGAGGAGAGACCCAGTACTTC. Translated: CASSPGLAHGRGETQYF.

The count of this clone is one. This chain connects TRBV19 to TRBJ1-2, with D possibly TRBD1 on 5 matching bases. V lost 3 bases to trimming and J lost 2 bases, with 16 bases between them. Per the germline V gene, CDR1 is LNHDA and CDR2 is SQIVND (reference sequence). The CDR3 length is 16 residues. CDR3 bases: TGTGCCAGTAGTATCTGGCCTGAGGGGCGCAACTATGGCTACACCTTC. Its translation: CASSIWPEGRNYGYTF.

The genes are TRBV5-1 and TRBJ2-5; D might be TRBD2 (6 bases). Germline CDR1 and CDR2: SGHRS and YFSETQ. The CDR3 loop spans 15 amino acids. V was shortened by 0 bases and J by 5 bases, with 14 bases between the two germline ends. The CDR3 here is CASSLGGTGWETQYF. CDR3 DNA sequence: TGCGCCAGCAGCTTGGGAGGGACTGGCTGGGAGACCCAGTACTTC.

The chain uses TRBV27 and TRBJ1-1; D might be TRBD1 (6 bases). The CDR3 sequence is 14 residues long. Between the trimmed V and J ends, which lost 3 bases and 0 bases, there was a span of 8 bases. From germline, CDR1 is MNHEY and CDR2 SMNVEV (reference sequence). The CDR3 region has the DNA TGTGCCAGCAGTTTCGGGGGCGTGAACACTGAAGCTTTCTTT. Its protein is CASSFGGVNTEAFF.

The V gene is TRBV7-9, the J gene TRBJ1-6, with TRBD1 matching over 7 bases. Germline V gene sequence: CDR1 SEHNR, CDR2 FQNEAQ (reference sequence). The ends lost 1 base at V and 8 bases at J; junction bases unmatched: 5. The CDR3 consists of 15 residues. The CDR3 nucleotides are TGTGCCAGCAGCTTAGGTACAGGGGCTTATTCACCCCTCCACTTT. Translation: CASSLGTGAYSPLHF.

Points on this clone: This sample also contains other DNA sequences that code for the same CDR3. J is TRBJ2-2 and V is TRBV11-2; D is uncertain. Per germline, CDR1 SGHAT and CDR2 FQNNGV. The length of the CDR3 is 15 residues. Trimming pared 4 bases from V and 6 bases from J, leaving 15 bases between. The CDR3 reads CASSSRRSPPGELFF. The CDR3 region has the DNA TGTGCCAGCAGCTCACGGCGGTCTCCGCCCGGGGAGCTGTTTTTT.

The genes are TRBV19 and TRBJ2-7; 7 bases agree with TRBD2. After removal of 3 bases from V and 6 bases from J, the junction contained 8 bases not matched to a gene. Germline V CDR1 and CDR2: LNHDA, SQIVND (reference sequence). The CDR3 extends over 14 amino acids. The CDR3 region has the DNA TGTGCCAGTAGTATTGGGACTATTGGGGGCGAGCAGTACTTC. Encoded protein: CASSIGTIGGEQYF.

The chain employs TRBV7-2 and TRBJ1-1; 7 bases are shared with TRBD1. Trimming cost V 5 bases and J 4 bases; bases outside gene matches: 4. This CDR3 contains 13 residues. Germline V gives CDR1 SGHTA, CDR2 FQGNSA. CDR3 loop: CASSRDRATEAFF. CDR3 coding DNA: TGTGCCAGCAGCCGCGACAGGGCCACTGAAGCTTTCTTT. Filled out from reference TRBV7-2 and TRBJ1-1, the complete variable domain reads GAGVSQSPSNKVTEKGKDVELRCDPISGHTALYWYRQSLGQGLEFLIYFQGNSAPDKSGLPSDRFSAERTGGSVSTLTIQRTQQEDSAVYLCASSRDRATEAFFGQGTRLTVV.

The chain recombines TRBV25-1 with TRBJ2-7; D is perhaps TRBD1 (7 bases). V was trimmed by 4 bases and J by 4 bases, leaving 17 bases between them. The germline V gene encodes CDR1 MGHDK and CDR2 SYGVNS. The CDR3 runs to 15 residues. The CDR3 DNA reads as TGTGCCAGCAGTGTCCCCAGGGGGGCCGGGTACGAGCAGTACTTC. It specifies CASSVPRGAGYEQYF.

V and J are TRBV19 and TRBJ2-7, with 8 bases that match TRBD2. The CDR3 is 13 amino acids. CDR1 is LNHDA, CDR2 SQIVND, per germline (reference sequence). The J segment lost 3 bases and the V segment lost 5 bases, leaving 3 bases of the junction unmatched. CDR3 in amino acids: CASSSTSGYEQYF. In DNA, the CDR3 is TGTGCCAGTAGTTCTACTAGCGGCTACGAGCAGTACTTC.

The gene calls are TRBV28 and TRBJ2-3, with TRBD2 identical over 8 bases. The CDR3 contains 15 residues. CDR1 is MDHEN and CDR2 is SYDVKM in the germline V gene. The V and J ends lost 5 bases and 4 bases, in that order; junction bases with no gene match: 8. The CDR3 sequence: CASSTASGGADTQYF. CDR3 sequence (DNA): TGTGCCAGCAGTACGGCCAGCGGGGGTGCAGATACGCAGTATTTT.

This clone was recorded a few times. V usage is TRBV10-3 and J usage is TRBJ1-2; TRBD1 might be the D (6 bases). V gave up 4 bases and J gave up 2 bases, with 11 bases separating them. Per the germline V gene, CDR1 is ENHRY and CDR2 is SYGVKD. This CDR3 comprises 14 residues. The CDR3 DNA is TGTGCCATCAGTGGGGGACACTCCAACTATGGCTACACCTTC. This gives the protein CAISGGHSNYGYTF.

The gene calls are TRBV29-1 and TRBJ1-1; D uncertain. This CDR3 has 11 residues. From germline, CDR1 is SQVTM and CDR2 ANQGSEA. This CDR3 is CSHSANTEAFF. In DNA form, the CDR3 reads TGCTCTCACTCCGCGAACACTGAAGCTTTCTTT.

The CDR3 nucleotides are TGTGCCAGCAGTATAAACCCCCAGGGGCCGCCCCCCTACAATGAGCAGTTCTTC. Translating gives CASSINPQGPPPYNEQFF. V usage is TRBV27 and J usage is TRBJ2-1, with D possibly being TRBD1 (6 bases). Per germline, CDR1 MNHEY and CDR2 SMNVEV (reference sequence). This CDR3 is built from 18 residues. The V gene lost 5 bases and the J gene lost 2 bases, with 22 bases spanning the gap.

The V gene is TRBV10-2, the J gene TRBJ1-4; the match to TRBD1 covers 7 bases. CDR1 and CDR2 (germline): WSHSY, SAAADI. The CDR3 totals 13 residues. Trimming cost V 6 bases and J 5 bases; bases outside gene matches: 3. The CDR3 is CASRQGINEKLFF. CDR3 sequence (DNA): TGCGCCAGCAGACAGGGGATCAATGAAAAACTGTTTTTT.

The rearrangement uses TRBV10-3 and TRBJ2-1; 8 bases are a match to TRBD2. The CDR3 contains 15 residues. Germline V gives CDR1 ENHRY, CDR2 SYGVKD. After removal of 3 bases from V and 7 bases from J, the junction contained 8 bases not matched to a gene. CDR3: CAISERSGSSNEQFF. The CDR3 region has the DNA TGTGCCATCAGTGAACGAAGCGGGAGTTCGAATGAGCAGTTCTTC.

This clone was observed a few times. The chain uses TRBV19 and TRBJ1-3; 7 nucleotides line up with TRBD1. CDR1 is LNHDA and CDR2 is SQIVND in the germline V gene (reference sequence). Losses at the gene ends were 2 bases for V and 0 bases for J; bases not matched to a gene: 10. The CDR3 extends over 18 amino acids. The CDR3 protein is CASSILTRQGYSGNTIYF. The CDR3 coding sequence is TGTGCCAGTAGTATATTGACTCGACAGGGCTACTCTGGAAACACCATATATTTT.

CDR3 sequence: CASSLQGRGATEAFF. CDR3 DNA: TGCGCCAGCAGCCTCCAAGGGAGGGGGGCCACTGAAGCTTTCTTT. The chain is built from TRBV5-1 and TRBJ1-1, with a weak D call TRBD1 (6 bases). The CDR3 is 15 residues long. The V end was cut by 4 bases, the J end by 4 bases, with 17 bases between. CDR1 is SGHRS and CDR2 is YFSETQ in the germline V gene.

The count of this clone is one. V gene TRBV28 combines with J gene TRBJ1-4, with 8 nucleotides matching TRBD1. CDR3 size: 17 residues. V was pared by 0 bases and J by 4 bases, with 7 bases of the junction left unmatched. Per the germline V gene, CDR1 is MDHEN and CDR2 is SYDVKM. The CDR3 nucleotides are TGTGCCAGCAGTTTATGGGGACAGGCCTCCGGTAATGAAAAACTGTTTTTT. Translation: CASSLWGQASGNEKLFF. Looking up the rest from reference TRBV28 and TRBJ1-4 gives the full variable domain: DVKVTQSSRYLVKRTGEKVFLECVQDMDHENMFWYRQDPGLGLRLIYFSYDVKMKEKGDIPEGYSVSREKKERFSLILESASTNQTSMYLCASSLWGQASGNEKLFFGSGTQLSVL.

This chain uses TRBV5-1 with TRBJ2-2; TRBD1 agrees at 7 bases. Trimming at V came to 0 bases and at J to 5 bases, leaving 7 bases not matched to a gene. This CDR3 is built from 16 residues. Germline CDR1 SGHRS, CDR2 YFSETQ. This CDR3 reads CASSLGGGPGTGELFF. Written as DNA, the CDR3 is TGCGCCAGCAGCTTGGGAGGGGGCCCAGGGACCGGGGAGCTGTTTTTT. Supplemented by reference TRBV5-1 and TRBJ2-2, the full variable domain reads KAGVTQTPRYLIKTRGQQVTLSCSPISGHRSVSWYQQTPGQGLQFLFEYFSETQRNKGNFPGRFSGRQFSNSRSEMNVSTLELGDSALYLCASSLGGGPGTGELFFGEGSRLTVL.

The chain combines TRBV6-1 with TRBJ2-5; 7 nucleotides line up with TRBD2. Germline values: CDR1 MNHNS, CDR2 SASEGT. The trim removed 4 bases at V and 4 bases at J, leaving 12 bases unmatched. This CDR3 has 16 amino acids. The CDR3 bases are TGTGCCAGCAGTGCGCTTGGGGGGGTCGTAGGAGAGACCCAGTACTTC. It translates to CASSALGGVVGETQYF.

The chain joins TRBV12-5 to TRBJ2-1; the D is unclear. Per germline, CDR1 LGHNT and CDR2 FRNRAP. V lost 1 base to trimming and J lost 3 bases, with 1 base between them. This CDR3 comprises 12 residues. CDR3 nucleotide sequence: TGTGCTAGTGGTTTGGACTACAATGAGCAGTTCTTC. Translated, it gives CASGLDYNEQFF.

The chain links TRBV19 to TRBJ1-5; D gene ambiguous. This CDR3 region has 14 residues. With 1 base removed from V and 0 bases from J, the gap between germline ends came to 4 bases. Germline V CDR1 and CDR2: LNHDA, SQIVND (reference sequence). The CDR3 reads CASSIVNSNQPQHF. CDR3 coding DNA: TGTGCCAGTAGTATAGTGAATAGCAATCAGCCCCAGCATTTT.

This clone appeared a single time. The V call is TRBV6-1, the J call TRBJ1-1; D ambiguous. This CDR3 has 15 residues. Germline V gene data show CDR1 as MNHNS and CDR2 as SASEGT. V was trimmed by 7 bases and J by 5 bases, leaving 20 bases between them. The CDR3: CASKGSITMGTEAFF. Here the CDR3 DNA reads TGTGCCAGCAAGGGCAGTATCACGATGGGAACTGAAGCTTTCTTT.